The T cell receptor beta chain under discussion was sequenced for a study of response to subunit inactivated influenza vaccine. TCRdb called the RT-PCR reads again in MiXCR, with one record for every CDR3 protein. The sample includes 400,000 to 650,000 distinct CDR3 sequences, around 7.7% of them seen just once. This clonotype was picked up a small number of times. Its target is not known. Broader study findings: Authors proposed each seasonal influenza vaccination draws in few new T cells.

Germline lookup yields CDR1 LGHNA and CDR2 YSLEER. V was clipped by 0 bases and J by 1 base, with 6 bases between them. The CDR3 runs 14 residues. The source is a man aged 50 to 69 who received an inactivated influenza vaccine. Sequencing was performed on PBMCs from blood, taken roughly 24 months after vaccination. The chain has TRBV4-3 and TRBJ1-2; D gene unclear. The CDR3 coding sequence is TGCGCCAGCAGCCAAGAGGACGGTAACTATGGCTACACCTTC. Protein sequence: CASSQEDGNYGYTF.